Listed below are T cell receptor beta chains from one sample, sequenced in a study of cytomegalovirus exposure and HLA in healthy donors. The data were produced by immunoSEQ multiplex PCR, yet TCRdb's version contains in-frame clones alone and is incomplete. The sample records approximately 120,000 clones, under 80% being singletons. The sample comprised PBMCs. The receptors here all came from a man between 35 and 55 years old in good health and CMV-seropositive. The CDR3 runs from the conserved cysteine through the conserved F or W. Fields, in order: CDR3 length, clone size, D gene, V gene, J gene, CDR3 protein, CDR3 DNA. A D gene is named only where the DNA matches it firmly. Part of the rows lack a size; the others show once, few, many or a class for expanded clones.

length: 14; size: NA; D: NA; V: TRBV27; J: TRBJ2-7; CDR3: CASSLGRSSYEQYF; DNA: TGTGCCAGCAGTTTAGGTAGGAGCTCCTACGAGCAGTACTTC
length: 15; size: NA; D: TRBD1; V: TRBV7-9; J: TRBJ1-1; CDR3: CASSLWTGFGTEAFF; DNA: TGTGCCAGCAGCTTATGGACAGGGTTCGGAACTGAAGCTTTCTTT
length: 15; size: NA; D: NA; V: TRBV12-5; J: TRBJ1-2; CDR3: CASGPSPDSNYGYTF; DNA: TGTGCTAGTGGTCCCTCCCCGGACAGTAACTATGGCTACACCTTC
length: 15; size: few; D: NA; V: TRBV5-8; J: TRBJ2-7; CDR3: CASSFADTEGYEQYF; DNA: TGTGCCAGCAGCTTTGCCGACACCGAGGGATACGAGCAGTACTTC
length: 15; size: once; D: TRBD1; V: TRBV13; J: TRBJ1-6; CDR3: CASSRTGGRSSPLHF; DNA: TGTGCTAGCAGTCGAACAGGGGGGCGGAGTTCACCCCTCCACTTT
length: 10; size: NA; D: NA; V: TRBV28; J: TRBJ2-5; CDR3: CAVERETQYF; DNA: TGTGCGGTTGAGCGAGAGACCCAGTACTTC
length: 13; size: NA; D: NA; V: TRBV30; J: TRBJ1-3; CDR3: CAWARGSGNTIYF; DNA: TGTGCCTGGGCCAGGGGTTCTGGAAACACCATATATTTT
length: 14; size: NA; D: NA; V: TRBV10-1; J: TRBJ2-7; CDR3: CASSESQGGYEQYF; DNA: TGCGCCAGCAGTGAGAGCCAGGGAGGCTACGAGCAGTACTTC
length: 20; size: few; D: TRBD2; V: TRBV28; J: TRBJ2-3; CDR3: CASSLIDGTSGSSGTDTQYF; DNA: TGTGCCAGCAGTCTTATCGATGGGACTAGCGGGAGTTCGGGCACAGATACGCAGTATTTT
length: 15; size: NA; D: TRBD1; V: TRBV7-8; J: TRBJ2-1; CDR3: CASSIQDRNPNEQFF; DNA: TGTGCCAGCAGCATACAGGACAGGAACCCAAATGAGCAGTTCTTC
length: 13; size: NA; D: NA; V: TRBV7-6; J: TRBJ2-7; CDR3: CASSLSYSYEQYF; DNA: TGTGCCAGCAGTCTCTCTTACTCCTACGAGCAGTACTTC
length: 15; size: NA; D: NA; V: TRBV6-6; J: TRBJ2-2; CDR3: CASSYPPAGTGELFF; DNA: TGTGCCAGCAGTTACCCTCCCGCAGGGACCGGGGAGCTGTTTTTT
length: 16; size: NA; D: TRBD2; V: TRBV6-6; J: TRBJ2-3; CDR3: CASSSAGGSSADTQYF; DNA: TGTGCCAGCAGTTCGGCGGGAGGGAGCTCAGCAGATACGCAGTATTTT
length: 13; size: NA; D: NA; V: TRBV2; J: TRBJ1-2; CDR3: CASNIGQNYGYTF; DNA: TGTGCCAGCAATATCGGACAGAACTATGGCTACACCTTC
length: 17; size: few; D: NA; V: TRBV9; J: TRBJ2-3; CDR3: CASSVVPSGDSTDTQYF; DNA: TGTGCCAGCAGCGTAGTTCCAAGCGGAGATAGCACAGATACGCAGTATTTT
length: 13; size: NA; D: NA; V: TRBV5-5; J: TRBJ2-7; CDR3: CASSLGANYEQYF; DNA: TGTGCCAGCAGCTTAGGGGCCAACTACGAGCAGTACTTC
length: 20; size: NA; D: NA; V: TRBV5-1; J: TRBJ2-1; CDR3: CASSWTAPESAGSSYNEQFF; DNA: TGCGCCAGCAGCTGGACCGCACCCGAGAGCGCTGGGAGCTCCTACAATGAGCAGTTCTTC
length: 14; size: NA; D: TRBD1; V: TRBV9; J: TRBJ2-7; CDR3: CASSRGQYDYEQYF; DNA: TGTGCCAGCAGCCGGGGACAGTATGACTACGAGCAGTACTTC
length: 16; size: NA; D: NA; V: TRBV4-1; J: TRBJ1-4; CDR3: CASSQEVFRSHEKLFF; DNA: TGCGCCAGCAGCCAAGAGGTATTCCGGTCCCATGAAAAACTGTTTTTT
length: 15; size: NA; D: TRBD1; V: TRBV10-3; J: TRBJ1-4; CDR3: CAIGGTGDRNEKLFF; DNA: TGTGCCATCGGGGGGACAGGGGACCGGAATGAAAAACTGTTTTTT
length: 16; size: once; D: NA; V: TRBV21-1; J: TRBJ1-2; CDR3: CASSKATLDKSYGYTF; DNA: TGTGCCAGCAGCAAAGCTACACTGGACAAATCCTATGGCTACACCTTC
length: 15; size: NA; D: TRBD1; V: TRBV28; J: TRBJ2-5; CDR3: CASSLSDRGYETQYF; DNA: TGTGCCAGCAGTTTATCGGACAGGGGTTACGAGACCCAGTACTTC
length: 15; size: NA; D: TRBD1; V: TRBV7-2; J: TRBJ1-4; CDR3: CASSTAQGAREKLFF; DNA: TGTGCCAGCAGCACCGCACAGGGGGCAAGGGAAAAACTGTTTTTT
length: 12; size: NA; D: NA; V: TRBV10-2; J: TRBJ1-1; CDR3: CASTARNTEAFF; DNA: TGCGCCAGCACTGCCAGGAACACTGAAGCTTTCTTT
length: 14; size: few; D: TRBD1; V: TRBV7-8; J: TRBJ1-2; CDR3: CASSLADRDGGYTF; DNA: TGTGCCAGCAGCTTAGCCGACAGGGACGGTGGCTACACCTTC